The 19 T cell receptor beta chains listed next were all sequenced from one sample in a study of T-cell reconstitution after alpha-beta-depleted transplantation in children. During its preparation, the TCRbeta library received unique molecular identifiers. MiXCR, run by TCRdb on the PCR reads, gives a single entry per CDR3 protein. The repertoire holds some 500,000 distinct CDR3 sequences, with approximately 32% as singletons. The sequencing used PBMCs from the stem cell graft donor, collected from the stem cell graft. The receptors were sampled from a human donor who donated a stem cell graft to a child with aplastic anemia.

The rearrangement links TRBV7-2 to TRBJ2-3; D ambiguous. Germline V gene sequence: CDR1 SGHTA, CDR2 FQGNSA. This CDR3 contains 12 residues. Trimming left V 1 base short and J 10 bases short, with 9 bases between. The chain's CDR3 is CASSLVSWAQYF. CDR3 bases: TGTGCCAGCAGCTTAGTGTCCTGGGCGCAGTATTTT.

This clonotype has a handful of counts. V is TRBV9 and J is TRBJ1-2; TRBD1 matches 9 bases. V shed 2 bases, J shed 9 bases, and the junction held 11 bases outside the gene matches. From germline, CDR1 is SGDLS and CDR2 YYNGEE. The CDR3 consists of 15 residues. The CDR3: CASSVSGTGPGSYTF. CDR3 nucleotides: TGTGCCAGCAGCGTCTCCGGGACAGGGCCCGGTAGCTACACCTTC. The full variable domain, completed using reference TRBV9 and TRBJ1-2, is DSGVTQTPKHLITATGQRVTLRCSPRSGDLSVYWYQQSLDQGLQFLIQYYNGEERAKGNILERFSAQQFPDLHSELNLSSLELGDSALYFCASSVSGTGPGSYTFGSGTRLTVV.

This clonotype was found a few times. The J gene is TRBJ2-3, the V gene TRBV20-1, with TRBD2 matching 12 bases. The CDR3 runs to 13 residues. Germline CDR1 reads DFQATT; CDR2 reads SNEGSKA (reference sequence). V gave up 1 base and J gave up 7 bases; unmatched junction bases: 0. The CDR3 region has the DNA TGCAGTGCTAGAGGGACTAGCGGGAATACGCAGTATTTT. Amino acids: CSARGTSGNTQYF.

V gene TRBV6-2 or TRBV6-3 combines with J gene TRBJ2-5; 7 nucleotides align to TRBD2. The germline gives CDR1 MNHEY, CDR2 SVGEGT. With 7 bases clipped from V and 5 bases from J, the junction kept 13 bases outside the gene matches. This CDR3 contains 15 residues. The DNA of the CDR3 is TGTGCCAGCACCCCGGGACTAAGGCGCGATGAGACCCAGTACTTC. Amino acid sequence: CASTPGLRRDETQYF.

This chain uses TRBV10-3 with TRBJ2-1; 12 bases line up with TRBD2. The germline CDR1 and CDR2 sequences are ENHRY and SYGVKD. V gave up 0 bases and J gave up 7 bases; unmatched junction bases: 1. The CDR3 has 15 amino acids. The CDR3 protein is CAISESGLAGNEQFF. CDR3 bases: TGTGCCATCAGTGAGTCCGGACTAGCGGGGAATGAGCAGTTCTTC.

The CDR3, as DNA: TGTGCCAGCTCACCACGGCTCGGGAGGGACGAGCAGTACTTC. It specifies CASSPRLGRDEQYF. The chain is built from TRBV18 and TRBJ2-7; TRBD2 agrees at 8 bases. Germline V gene lookup returns CDR1 KGHSH and CDR2 LQKENI. Germline trimming cut 1 base from V and 5 bases from J; bases unmatched to any gene: 4. This CDR3 has 14 amino acids. Supplemented by reference TRBV18 and TRBJ2-7, the full variable domain reads NAGVMQNPRHLVRRRGQEARLRCSPMKGHSHVYWYRQLPEEGLKFMVYLQKENIIDESGMPKERFSAEFPKEGPSILRIQQVVRGDSAAYFCASSPRLGRDEQYFGPGTRLTVT.

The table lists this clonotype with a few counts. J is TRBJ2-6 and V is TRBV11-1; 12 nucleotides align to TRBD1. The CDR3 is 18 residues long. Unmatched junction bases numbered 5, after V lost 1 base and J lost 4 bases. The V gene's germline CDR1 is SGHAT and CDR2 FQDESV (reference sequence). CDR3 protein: CASSLGSGQGAGANVLTF. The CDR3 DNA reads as TGTGCCAGCAGCTTAGGTTCGGGACAGGGGGCCGGGGCCAACGTCCTGACTTTC.

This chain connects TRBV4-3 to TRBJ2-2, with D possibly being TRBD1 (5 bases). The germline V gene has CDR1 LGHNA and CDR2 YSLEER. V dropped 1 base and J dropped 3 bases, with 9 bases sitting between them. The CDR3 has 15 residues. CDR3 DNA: TGCGCCAGCAGCCAAGCAGGGTTGGACACCGGGGAGCTGTTTTTT. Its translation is CASSQAGLDTGELFF.

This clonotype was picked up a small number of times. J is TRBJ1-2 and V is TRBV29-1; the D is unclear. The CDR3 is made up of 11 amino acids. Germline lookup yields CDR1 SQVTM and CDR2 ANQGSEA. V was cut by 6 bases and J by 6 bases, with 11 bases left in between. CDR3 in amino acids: CSVRTGDGYTF. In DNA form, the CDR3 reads TGCAGCGTCCGGACCGGGGATGGCTACACCTTC.

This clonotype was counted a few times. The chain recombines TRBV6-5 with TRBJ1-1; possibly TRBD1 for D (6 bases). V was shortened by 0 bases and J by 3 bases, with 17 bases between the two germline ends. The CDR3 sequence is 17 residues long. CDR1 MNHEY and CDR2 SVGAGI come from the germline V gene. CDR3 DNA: TGTGCCAGCAGTTACTCGAATTGGGGACATCGCGACACTGAAGCTTTCTTT. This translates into CASSYSNWGHRDTEAFF.

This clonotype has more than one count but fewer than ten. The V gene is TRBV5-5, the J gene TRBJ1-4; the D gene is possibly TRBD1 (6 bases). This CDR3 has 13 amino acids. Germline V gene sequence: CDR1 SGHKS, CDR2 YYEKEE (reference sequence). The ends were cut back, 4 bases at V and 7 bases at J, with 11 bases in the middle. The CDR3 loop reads CASSEMTGEKLFF. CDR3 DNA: TGTGCCAGCAGCGAGATGACAGGTGAAAAACTGTTTTTT.

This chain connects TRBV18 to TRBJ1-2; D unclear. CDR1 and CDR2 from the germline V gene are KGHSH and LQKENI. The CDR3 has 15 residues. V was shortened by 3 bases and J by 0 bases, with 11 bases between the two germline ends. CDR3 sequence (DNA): TGTGCCAGCTCACCTGCTAACCGACCTAACTATGGCTACACCTTC. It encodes CASSPANRPNYGYTF.

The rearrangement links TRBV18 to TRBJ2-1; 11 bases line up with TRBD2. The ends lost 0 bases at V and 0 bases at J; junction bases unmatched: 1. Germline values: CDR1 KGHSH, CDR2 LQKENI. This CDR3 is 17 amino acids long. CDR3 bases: TGTGCCAGCTCACCACCTAGCGGGAGGGCCTCCTACAATGAGCAGTTCTTC. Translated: CASSPPSGRASYNEQFF. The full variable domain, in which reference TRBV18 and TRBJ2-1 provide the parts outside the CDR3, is NAGVMQNPRHLVRRRGQEARLRCSPMKGHSHVYWYRQLPEEGLKFMVYLQKENIIDESGMPKERFSAEFPKEGPSILRIQQVVRGDSAAYFCASSPPSGRASYNEQFFGPGTRLTVL.

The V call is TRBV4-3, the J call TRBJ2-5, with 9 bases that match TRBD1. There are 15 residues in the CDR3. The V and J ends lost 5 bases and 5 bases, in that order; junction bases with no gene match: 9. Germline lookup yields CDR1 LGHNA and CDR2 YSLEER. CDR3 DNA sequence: TGCGCCAGCAGCGCCGGGACAGGGATTTTGGAGACCCAGTACTTC. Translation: CASSAGTGILETQYF.

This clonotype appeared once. The CDR3 DNA reads TGTGCCAGCAGCGCCGGCCGAGCCATCTATGGCTACACCTTC. It specifies CASSAGRAIYGYTF. The chain links TRBV9 to TRBJ1-2, with D uncertain. The germline V and J ends were trimmed by 3 bases and 4 bases, with 13 bases remaining between them. Germline V gene data show CDR1 as SGDLS and CDR2 as YYNGEE. The CDR3 is made up of 14 amino acids.

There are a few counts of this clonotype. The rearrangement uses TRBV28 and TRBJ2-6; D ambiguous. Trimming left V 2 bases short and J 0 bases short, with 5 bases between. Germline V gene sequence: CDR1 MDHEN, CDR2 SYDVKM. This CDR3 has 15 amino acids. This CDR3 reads CASSLILSGANVLTF. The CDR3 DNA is TGTGCCAGCAGTTTAATCCTCTCTGGGGCCAACGTCCTGACTTTC.

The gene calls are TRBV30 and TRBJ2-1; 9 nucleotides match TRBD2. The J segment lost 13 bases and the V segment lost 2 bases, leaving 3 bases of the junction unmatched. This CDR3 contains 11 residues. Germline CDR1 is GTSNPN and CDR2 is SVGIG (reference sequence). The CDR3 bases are TGTGCCTGGAGTAGCGGGAGGTTTCAGTTCTTC. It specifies CAWSSGRFQFF.

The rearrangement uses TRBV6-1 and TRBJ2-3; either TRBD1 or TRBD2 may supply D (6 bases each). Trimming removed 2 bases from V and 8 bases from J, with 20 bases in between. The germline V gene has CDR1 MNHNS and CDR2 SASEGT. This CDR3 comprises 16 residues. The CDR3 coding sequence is TGTGCCAGCAGTGAAAGCGTAGCCATCTGGGGGGCTACGCAGTATTTT. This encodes CASSESVAIWGATQYF.

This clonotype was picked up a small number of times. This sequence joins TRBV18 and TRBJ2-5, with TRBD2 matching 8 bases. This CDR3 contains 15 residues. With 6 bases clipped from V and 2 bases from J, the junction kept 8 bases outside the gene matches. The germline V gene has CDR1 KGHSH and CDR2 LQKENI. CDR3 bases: TGTGCCAGCTCCTCCGGGGGGGCTCTGCAAGAGACCCAGTACTTC. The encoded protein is CASSSGGALQETQYF. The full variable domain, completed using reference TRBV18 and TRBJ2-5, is NAGVMQNPRHLVRRRGQEARLRCSPMKGHSHVYWYRQLPEEGLKFMVYLQKENIIDESGMPKERFSAEFPKEGPSILRIQQVVRGDSAAYFCASSSGGALQETQYFGPGTRLLVL.